The source of this T cell receptor beta chain is a study of blood T cell repertoires in COVID-19. Study summary: Material from acute and convalescent COVID-19 was sourced from the United States, Italy and Spain.

Trimming left V 2 bases short and J 5 bases short, with 18 bases between. Germline V gene lookup returns CDR1 LGHDT and CDR2 YNNKEL (reference sequence). This CDR3 spans 16 amino acids. Original processing notes: Amplification of reference gene primers was used by the study to estimate nucleated cell counts. Some clones are missing from TCRdb's copy, which holds only in-frame ones; the method was immunoSEQ multiplex PCR. D and trimming were read from the DNA, whereas the V and J calls and clone size are those reported in that table. The sample includes some 380,000 clones, about 90% seen only once; the top ten take around 6.3%.

The rearrangement joins TRBV3-1 (or the pseudogene TRBV3-2) to TRBJ1-2; TRBD1 is a possible D gene (6 bases). This receptor was identified in a man aged 18 to 35 with active or convalescent COVID-19. Source material: peripheral blood. CDR3 loop: CASSQLIYRENYGYTF. CDR3 DNA: TGTGCCAGCAGCCAACTAATCTACAGGGAGAATTATGGCTACACCTTC.